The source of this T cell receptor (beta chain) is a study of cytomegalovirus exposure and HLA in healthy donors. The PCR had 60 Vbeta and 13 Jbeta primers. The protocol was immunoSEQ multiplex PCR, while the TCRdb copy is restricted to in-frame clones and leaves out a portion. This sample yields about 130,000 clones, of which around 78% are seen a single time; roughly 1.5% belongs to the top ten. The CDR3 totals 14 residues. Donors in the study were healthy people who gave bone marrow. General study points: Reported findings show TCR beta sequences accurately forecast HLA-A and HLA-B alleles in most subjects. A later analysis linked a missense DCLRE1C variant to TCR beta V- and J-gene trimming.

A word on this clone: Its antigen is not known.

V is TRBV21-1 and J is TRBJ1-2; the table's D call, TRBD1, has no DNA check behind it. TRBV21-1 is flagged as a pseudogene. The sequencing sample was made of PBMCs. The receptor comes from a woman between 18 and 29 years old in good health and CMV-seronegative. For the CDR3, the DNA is TGTGCCAGCAGTGACAGGGTCAAAGTCGATGGCTACACCTTC. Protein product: CASSDRVKVDGYTF.